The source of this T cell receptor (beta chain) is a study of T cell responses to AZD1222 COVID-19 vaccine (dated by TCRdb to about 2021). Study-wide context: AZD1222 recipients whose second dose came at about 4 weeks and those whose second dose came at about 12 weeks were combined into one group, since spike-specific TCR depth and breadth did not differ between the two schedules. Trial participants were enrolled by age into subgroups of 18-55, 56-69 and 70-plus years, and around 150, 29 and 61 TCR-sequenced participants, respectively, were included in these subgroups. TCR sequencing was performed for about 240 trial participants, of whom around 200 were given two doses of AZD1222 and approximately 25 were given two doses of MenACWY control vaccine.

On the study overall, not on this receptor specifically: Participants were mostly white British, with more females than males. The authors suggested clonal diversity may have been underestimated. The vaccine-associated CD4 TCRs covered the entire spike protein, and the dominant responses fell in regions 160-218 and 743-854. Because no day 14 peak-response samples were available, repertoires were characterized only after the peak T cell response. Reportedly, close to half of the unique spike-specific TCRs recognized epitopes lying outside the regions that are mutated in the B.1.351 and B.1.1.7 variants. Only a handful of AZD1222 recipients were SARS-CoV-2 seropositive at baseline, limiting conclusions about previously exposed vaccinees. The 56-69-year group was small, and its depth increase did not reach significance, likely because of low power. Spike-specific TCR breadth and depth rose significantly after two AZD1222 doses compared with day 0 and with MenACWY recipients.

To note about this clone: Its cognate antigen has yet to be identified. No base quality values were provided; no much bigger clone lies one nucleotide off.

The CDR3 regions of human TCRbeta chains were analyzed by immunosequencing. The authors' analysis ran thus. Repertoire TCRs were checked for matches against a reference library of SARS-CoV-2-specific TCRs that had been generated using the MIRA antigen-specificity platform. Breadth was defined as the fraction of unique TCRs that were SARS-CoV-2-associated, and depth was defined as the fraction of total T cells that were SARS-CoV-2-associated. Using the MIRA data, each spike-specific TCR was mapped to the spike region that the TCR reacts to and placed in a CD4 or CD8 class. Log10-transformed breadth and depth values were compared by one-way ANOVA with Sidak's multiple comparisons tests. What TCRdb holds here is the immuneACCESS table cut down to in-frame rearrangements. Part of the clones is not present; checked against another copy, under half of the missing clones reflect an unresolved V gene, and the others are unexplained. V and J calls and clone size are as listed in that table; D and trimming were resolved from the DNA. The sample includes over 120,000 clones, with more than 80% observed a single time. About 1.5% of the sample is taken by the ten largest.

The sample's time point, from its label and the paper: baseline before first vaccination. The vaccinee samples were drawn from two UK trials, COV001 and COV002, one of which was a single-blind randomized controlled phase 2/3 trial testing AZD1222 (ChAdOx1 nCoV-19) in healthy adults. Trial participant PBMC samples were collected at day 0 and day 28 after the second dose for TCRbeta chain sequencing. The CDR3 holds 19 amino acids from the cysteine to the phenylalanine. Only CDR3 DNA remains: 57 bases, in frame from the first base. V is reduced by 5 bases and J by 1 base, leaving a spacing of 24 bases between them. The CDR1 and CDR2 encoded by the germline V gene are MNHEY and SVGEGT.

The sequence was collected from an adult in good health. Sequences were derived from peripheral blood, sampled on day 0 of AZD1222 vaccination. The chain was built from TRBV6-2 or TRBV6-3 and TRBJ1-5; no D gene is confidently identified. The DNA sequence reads TGTGCCAGCAGTGGCCGGTCGTGGTCCGGGGAAACGAGCAATCAGCCCCAGCATTTT. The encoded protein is CASSGRSWSGETSNQPQHF.